These 21 T cell receptor beta chains came from one sample sequenced in a study of Ad26.COV2.S vaccination and SARS-CoV-2 variants. Treatment meaning: some 20 received Ad26.COV2.S at low or high dose, single or two shots; roughly 5 received placebo; per-sample allocation not given. Sampling took place 63 days after the first vaccine or placebo injection. Assay used: immunoSEQ multiplex PCR; TCRdb lists only in-frame clones, some missing. The table shows about 390,000 clones, with about 85% occurring only once. Sequencing used peripheral blood, obtained in a trial of Ad26.COV2.S vaccine versus placebo. The origin of the receptors is a person between 18 and 65 years old who received the Ad26.COV2.S COVID-19 vaccine or a placebo.

In this sample, this clone turned up a few times. The rearrangement uses TRBV30 and TRBJ1-6; 8 nucleotides align to TRBD1. Germline CDR1 GTSNPN, CDR2 SVGIG (reference sequence). The CDR3 is 14 residues long. Trimming cost V 3 bases and J 8 bases; bases outside gene matches: 6. CDR3 in amino acids: CAWSGDRGDSPLHF. DNA of the CDR3: TGTGCCTGGAGCGGTGACAGGGGTGATTCACCCCTCCACTTT.

This chain uses TRBV29-1 with TRBJ1-4, with 10 bases fitting TRBD1. CDR1 is SQVTM, CDR2 ANQGSEA, per germline. The junction had 10 bases not matched to a gene; V was cut back by 7 bases and J by 8 bases. This CDR3 has 14 residues. CDR3 loop: CSAKTGGWKEKLFF. The DNA for the CDR3 is TGCAGCGCTAAGACAGGGGGCTGGAAGGAAAAACTGTTTTTT.

This CDR3 reads CASSQRSSLSSYEQYF. DNA for the CDR3: TGTGCCAGCAGCCAAAGATCGAGTCTGAGCTCCTACGAGCAGTACTTC. The chain uses TRBV3-1 (or the pseudogene TRBV3-2) and TRBJ2-7; D is ambiguous. CDR3 length: 16 residues. Germline loops: CDR1 LGHDT, CDR2 YNNKEL (reference sequence). V was cut by 2 bases and J by 0 bases, with 14 bases left in between.

V gene TRBV30 combines with J gene TRBJ2-1; D unclear. From germline, CDR1 is GTSNPN and CDR2 SVGIG (reference sequence). The germline V and J ends were trimmed by 1 base and 4 bases, with 2 bases remaining between them. The CDR3 is 11 amino acids. The CDR3 region has the DNA TGTGCCTGGAGTGAGTACAATGAGCAGTTCTTC. Translated: CAWSEYNEQFF.

The gene calls are TRBV7-8 and TRBJ1-6, with unresolved D. This CDR3 comprises 17 residues. V was shortened by 5 bases and J by 1 base, with 15 bases between the two germline ends. Germline CDR1 and CDR2: SGHVS and FQNEAQ. The CDR3 DNA follows: TGTGCCAGCAGCCTGGGTGAGATGGGTTCCTATAATTCACCCCTCCACTTT. Its translation is CASSLGEMGSYNSPLHF.

V usage is TRBV7-6 and J usage is TRBJ2-1; 13 nucleotides match TRBD2. V shed 3 bases and J 1 base; nucleotides not matched to a gene: 3. Per the germline V gene, CDR1 is SGHVS and CDR2 is FNYEAQ. The CDR3 covers 17 residues. The CDR3 spells CASSFATSGGSYNEQFF. CDR3 in DNA: TGTGCCAGCAGCTTCGCGACTAGCGGGGGGTCCTACAATGAGCAGTTCTTC.

In the case of this clone: Other DNA sequences of this sample code for an identical CDR3. The chain links TRBV12-3 or TRBV12-4 to TRBJ1-2; D not certain. Trimming pared 5 bases from V and 4 bases from J, leaving 8 bases between. This CDR3 contains 12 residues. CDR3 nucleotides: TGTGCCAGCAGTCCTGGCGGCTATGGCTACACCTTC. Protein: CASSPGGYGYTF.

This sequence joins TRBV11-2 and TRBJ2-3; 9 nucleotides match TRBD1. V lost 11 bases to trimming and J lost 3 bases; unmatched junction nucleotides: 6. The length of the CDR3 is 13 residues. Germline V lookup: CDR1 SGHAT, CDR2 FQNNGV. Written as DNA, the CDR3 is TGTGCCGGATCCGGGACAGGGACAGATACGCAGTATTTT. This gives the protein CAGSGTGTDTQYF.

The chain employs TRBV28 and TRBJ1-1, with D uncertain. The V end lost 2 bases, the J end lost 5 bases, and 6 bases lay between the germline ends. The CDR3 has 12 amino acids. Germline assignment: CDR1 MDHEN and CDR2 SYDVKM. The CDR3 spells CASSLGVTEAFF. The CDR3 bases are TGTGCCAGCAGTTTAGGCGTTACTGAAGCTTTCTTT.

A note on this clone: The sample has other DNA sequences that encode this CDR3 too. The chain employs TRBV20-1 and TRBJ1-1; D gene ambiguous. There are 11 residues in the CDR3. V was cut by 1 base and J by 2 bases, with 2 bases left in between. Germline CDR1 and CDR2: DFQATT and SNEGSKA (reference sequence). CDR3 in DNA: TGCAGTGCTAGAGGAAACACTGAAGCTTTCTTT. Amino acids: CSARGNTEAFF.

This clone appeared a single time. The sample contains more than one DNA sequence encoding this CDR3. The rearrangement uses TRBV2 and TRBJ2-3; D gene uncertain. CDR3 length equals 13 residues. CDR1 is SNHLY, CDR2 FYNNEI, per germline. V lost 5 bases, J lost 0 bases, and 6 bases lay in between. The CDR3 sequence is CASSLFSTDTQYF. CDR3 nucleotides: TGTGCCAGCAGTCTATTCAGCACAGATACGCAGTATTTT.

The chain carries TRBV30 and TRBJ1-1; D unclear. The CDR3 is 13 amino acids. The V and J ends lost 0 bases and 4 bases respectively, with 9 bases between them. Germline lookup yields CDR1 GTSNPN and CDR2 SVGIG (reference sequence). The CDR3 sequence: CAWSVIPTTEAFF. The CDR3 coding sequence is TGTGCCTGGAGTGTAATCCCCACCACTGAAGCTTTCTTT.

The chain has TRBV3-1 (or the pseudogene TRBV3-2) and TRBJ2-2, with 7 bases matching TRBD2. V shed 4 bases, J shed 0 bases, and the junction held 5 bases outside the gene matches. This CDR3 has 16 residues. Per germline, CDR1 LGHDT and CDR2 YNNKEL (reference sequence). CDR3 DNA sequence: TGTGCCAGCAGCCCTCGGGGAGGGACGAACACCGGGGAGCTGTTTTTT. It translates to CASSPRGGTNTGELFF.

CDR3 coding DNA: TGCGCCAGCAGCCTCTTCAGCAGTTCAGATACGCAGTATTTT. Protein: CASSLFSSSDTQYF. The chain employs TRBV4-1 and TRBJ2-3; D is unresolved. This CDR3 is 14 amino acids long. Trimming stripped 4 bases from V and 4 bases from J, with 12 bases between. Germline V gene sequence: CDR1 MGHRA, CDR2 YSYEKL.

This clone has a single count. This rearrangement joins TRBV6-4 to TRBJ2-1; D possibly corresponds to TRBD1 (6 bases). This CDR3 has 15 amino acids. From germline, CDR1 is MRHNA and CDR2 SNTAGT. V lost 2 bases and J lost 4, with 12 bases in between. For the CDR3, the DNA is TGTGCCAGCAGTGACCCCAGGGGCCAGTACAATGAGCAGTTCTTC. Translating it yields CASSDPRGQYNEQFF.

This clone has a single count. The V gene is TRBV5-5, the J gene TRBJ1-6; D gene ambiguous. CDR3 size: 13 residues. CDR1 is SGHKS, CDR2 YYEKEE, per germline (reference sequence). The germline V and J ends were trimmed by 3 bases and 6 bases, with 7 bases remaining between them. The CDR3 nucleotides are TGTGCCAGCAGCTCCCCTACTAATTCACCCCTCCACTTT. Encoded protein: CASSSPTNSPLHF.

This chain joins TRBV7-8 and TRBJ1-5; tentative D call: TRBD1 (5 bases). Trimming took off 1 base at V and 1 base at J, with 8 bases between the two ends. The CDR3 runs 15 residues. Germline assignment: CDR1 SGHVS and CDR2 FQNEAQ. The CDR3 DNA reads TGTGCCAGCAGCTTAGAATGGGACAGCAATCAGCCCCAGCATTTT. Translation gives CASSLEWDSNQPQHF.

This clone appeared once. The V call is TRBV29-1, the J call TRBJ2-5; D is unresolved. Per germline, CDR1 SQVTM and CDR2 ANQGSEA. This CDR3 spans 13 amino acids. V was shortened by 6 bases and J by 0 bases, with 11 bases between the two germline ends. The CDR3 protein is CSVASQYQETQYF. CDR3 DNA sequence: TGCAGCGTGGCATCTCAGTACCAAGAGACCCAGTACTTC.

This rearrangement joins TRBV29-1 to TRBJ1-1; D not certain. Trimming took off 3 bases at V and 4 bases at J, with 9 bases between the two ends. The CDR3 is 12 residues long. Germline values: CDR1 SQVTM, CDR2 ANQGSEA. The DNA of the CDR3 is TGCAGCGTTGACGCCCGGGGCACTGAAGCTTTCTTT. This gives the protein CSVDARGTEAFF.

The chain employs TRBV25-1 and TRBJ1-2; TRBD1 matches at 8 bases. The CDR3 covers 13 residues. The germline V gene encodes CDR1 MGHDK and CDR2 SYGVNS. V lost 7 bases, J lost 10 bases, and 11 bases stayed unmatched. For the CDR3, the DNA is TGTGCCAGCACCCAGGGGGCGGAGCGTCCCTACACCTTC. This translates into CASTQGAERPYTF.

The chain links TRBV5-8 to TRBJ1-2; D is uncertain. V gave up 4 bases and J gave up 0 bases, with 13 bases separating them. The CDR3 has 15 amino acids. The germline V gene has CDR1 SGHTS and CDR2 YDEGEE. CDR3 sequence: CASSSSEATNYGYTF. In DNA, the CDR3 is TGTGCCAGCAGCAGCTCTGAGGCGACTAACTATGGCTACACCTTC.